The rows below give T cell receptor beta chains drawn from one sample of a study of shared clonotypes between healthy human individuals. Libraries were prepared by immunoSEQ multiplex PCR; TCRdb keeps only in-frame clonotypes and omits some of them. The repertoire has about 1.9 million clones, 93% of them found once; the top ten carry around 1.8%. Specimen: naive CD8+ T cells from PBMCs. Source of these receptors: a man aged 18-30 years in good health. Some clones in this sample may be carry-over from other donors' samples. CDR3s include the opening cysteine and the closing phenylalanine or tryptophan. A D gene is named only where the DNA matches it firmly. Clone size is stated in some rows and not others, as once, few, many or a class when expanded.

CDR3: CASSQGVDPHEYF
DNA: TGCGCCAGCAGCCAAGGCGTGGACCCTCATGAGTATTTT
D: NA
V: TRBV4-1
size: NA
J: TRBJ2-3

CDR3: CASSPSGYSSYEQYF
DNA: TGTGCCAGCAGCCCCTCAGGGTACAGCTCCTACGAGCAGTACTTC
D: NA
V: TRBV9
size: NA
J: TRBJ2-7

CDR3: CATSRGQGAGTNEKLFF
DNA: TGTGCCACCAGCAGAGGACAGGGGGCAGGCACTAATGAAAAACTGTTTTTT
D: TRBD1
V: TRBV15
size: NA
J: TRBJ1-4

CDR3: CASSPLGGRAYEQYF
DNA: TGTGCCAGCTCACCACTCGGTGGGAGGGCCTACGAGCAGTACTTC
D: TRBD2
V: TRBV18
size: NA
J: TRBJ2-7

CDR3: CASSHTGGGGNQPQHF
DNA: TGTGCCAGCAGCCATACAGGCGGCGGGGGCAATCAGCCCCAGCATTTT
D: NA
V: TRBV7-9
size: NA
J: TRBJ1-5

CDR3: CATSSSPGAAETQYF
DNA: TGTGCCACCAGCAGCTCACCGGGGGCCGCAGAGACCCAGTACTTC
D: NA
V: TRBV15
size: NA
J: TRBJ2-5

CDR3: CASSLDLWGRDYGYTF
DNA: TGTGCCAGCAGCTTAGATCTCTGGGGGAGAGACTATGGCTACACCTTC
D: NA
V: TRBV7-8
size: NA
J: TRBJ1-2

CDR3: CASSPGGGNYGYTF
DNA: TGTGCCAGCAGCCCCGGGGGCGGGAACTATGGCTACACCTTC
D: NA
V: TRBV9
size: NA
J: TRBJ1-2

CDR3: CASSFNREETQYF
DNA: TGTGCCAGCAGTTTTAACAGGGAAGAGACCCAGTACTTC
D: NA
V: TRBV27
size: NA
J: TRBJ2-5

CDR3: CASSEVWLGDEAFF
DNA: TGTGCCAGCAGTGAAGTCTGGCTTGGGGATGAAGCTTTCTTT
D: NA
V: TRBV6-1
size: NA
J: TRBJ1-1

CDR3: CASSILQGRENIQYF
DNA: TGTGCCAGTAGTATTCTACAGGGGCGAGAAAACATTCAGTACTTC
D: TRBD1
V: TRBV19
size: NA
J: TRBJ2-4

CDR3: CASSSTPRYQETQYF
DNA: TGTGCCAGCAGTTCAACCCCACGATACCAAGAGACCCAGTACTTC
D: NA
V: TRBV27
size: NA
J: TRBJ2-5

CDR3: CASSIRDFNQPQHF
DNA: TGTGCCAGTAGTATACGGGACTTTAATCAGCCCCAGCATTTT
D: NA
V: TRBV19
size: NA
J: TRBJ1-5

CDR3: CASRSLPSGNVVNEQFF
DNA: TGCGCCAGCAGGTCGCTGCCTAGCGGGAATGTCGTAAATGAGCAGTTCTTC
D: TRBD2
V: TRBV5-1
size: NA
J: TRBJ2-1

CDR3: CAGSLGLGIDYTF
DNA: TGTGCCGGCAGCTTAGGATTGGGGATCGACTACACCTTC
D: NA
V: TRBV7-9
size: NA
J: TRBJ1-2

CDR3: CASSPTHRDRGQETQYF
DNA: TGCGCCAGCAGCCCAACCCATCGGGACAGGGGACAAGAGACCCAGTACTTC
D: TRBD1
V: TRBV4-1
size: NA
J: TRBJ2-5

CDR3: CASSESKGKLFF
DNA: TGCGCCAGCAGTGAGTCGAAAGGAAAACTGTTTTTT
D: NA
V: TRBV10-1
size: NA
J: TRBJ1-4

CDR3: CASSDRDRALGGYTF
DNA: TGTGCCAGCAGTGACCGGGACAGGGCCTTGGGTGGCTACACCTTC
D: TRBD1
V: TRBV28
size: once
J: TRBJ1-2

CDR3: CASSHPYVDPNTGELFF
DNA: TGTGCCAGCAGCCATCCGTATGTCGACCCGAACACCGGGGAGCTGTTTTTT
D: NA
V: TRBV4-2
size: NA
J: TRBJ2-2

CDR3: CASIWGWRAFF
DNA: TGTGCCAGCATCTGGGGGTGGAGAGCTTTCTTT
D: NA
V: TRBV27
size: NA
J: TRBJ1-1

CDR3: CASSQGQGSSYEQYF
DNA: TGCGCCAGCAGCCAAGGGCAGGGTAGCTCCTACGAGCAGTACTTC
D: NA
V: TRBV4-3
size: NA
J: TRBJ2-7

CDR3: CASLISYEQYF
DNA: TGTGCCTCCTTAATATCCTACGAGCAGTACTTC
D: NA
V: TRBV30
size: NA
J: TRBJ2-7

CDR3: CASSGGIMNQPQHF
DNA: TGTGCCAGCAGCGGGGGTATCATGAATCAGCCCCAGCATTTT
D: NA
V: TRBV5-5
size: once
J: TRBJ1-5

CDR3: CASSLVGASGHTDTQYF
DNA: TGTGCCAGCAGCTTAGTTGGGGCTAGCGGCCACACAGATACGCAGTATTTT
D: TRBD2
V: TRBV7-9
size: NA
J: TRBJ2-3

CDR3: CASSWTGAGDTQYF
DNA: TGTGCCAGCAGTTGGACAGGGGCGGGAGATACGCAGTATTTT
D: TRBD1
V: TRBV27
size: once
J: TRBJ2-3

CDR3: CSVGQGAYEQYF
DNA: TGCAGCGTCGGACAGGGGGCCTACGAGCAGTACTTC
D: TRBD1
V: TRBV29-1
size: NA
J: TRBJ2-7

CDR3: CASSGDRDSYEQYF
DNA: TGTGCCAGCAGCGGCGACCGGGACAGCTACGAGCAGTACTTC
D: TRBD1
V: TRBV28
size: NA
J: TRBJ2-7

CDR3: CASSIFRGRVTGTDTQYF
DNA: TGTGCCAGTAGTATTTTCCGCGGGAGGGTAACCGGCACAGATACGCAGTATTTT
D: TRBD2
V: TRBV19
size: NA
J: TRBJ2-3

CDR3: CASSNLYGQMLDYTF
DNA: TGTGCCAGCAGTAACTTATATGGACAGATGCTGGACTACACCTTC
D: NA
V: TRBV6-5
size: NA
J: TRBJ1-2

CDR3: CSAWKLAGGTYNEQFF
DNA: TGCAGCGCATGGAAGCTAGCGGGAGGTACCTACAATGAGCAGTTCTTC
D: TRBD2
V: TRBV29-1
size: NA
J: TRBJ2-1

CDR3: CASSVVAATGELFF
DNA: TGTGCCAGCAGCGTAGTCGCAGCTACCGGGGAGCTGTTTTTT
D: NA
V: TRBV9
size: NA
J: TRBJ2-2

CDR3: CASGTRGSSYEQYF
DNA: TGTGCCAGCGGAACCCGGGGGAGCTCCTACGAGCAGTACTTC
D: NA
V: TRBV11-2
size: NA
J: TRBJ2-7

CDR3: CASSQGTSNEQFF
DNA: TGTGCCAGCAGCCAAGGGACTTCCAATGAGCAGTTCTTC
D: NA
V: TRBV7-3
size: NA
J: TRBJ2-1

CDR3: CASSMGQGTPKNIQYF
DNA: TGCGCCAGCAGCATGGGACAGGGTACTCCCAAAAACATTCAGTACTTC
D: TRBD1
V: TRBV5-1
size: NA
J: TRBJ2-4

CDR3: CASSIASTEAFF
DNA: TGTGCCAGTAGTATAGCAAGCACTGAAGCTTTCTTT
D: NA
V: TRBV19
size: once
J: TRBJ1-1

CDR3: CASSLALGRVYSNQPQHF
DNA: TGTGCCAGCAGCTTAGCATTGGGCCGGGTATATAGCAATCAGCCCCAGCATTTT
D: NA
V: TRBV7-6
size: once
J: TRBJ1-5

CDR3: CASDIGGGGTEAFF
DNA: TGTGCCAGCGACATAGGGGGAGGAGGCACTGAAGCTTTCTTT
D: NA
V: TRBV5-6
size: NA
J: TRBJ1-1

CDR3: CASSVGGPGELFF
DNA: TGTGCCAGCAGCGTCGGCGGGCCCGGGGAGCTGTTTTTT
D: NA
V: TRBV9
size: NA
J: TRBJ2-2

CDR3: CASSPTPGSSYNEQFF
DNA: TGTGCCAGCAGTCCGACTCCAGGGAGCTCCTACAATGAGCAGTTCTTC
D: NA
V: TRBV28
size: NA
J: TRBJ2-1

CDR3: CASSERGQGRFSYEQYF
DNA: TGTGCCAGCAGTGAACGGGGGCAGGGGCGATTCTCCTACGAGCAGTACTTC
D: NA
V: TRBV6-1
size: NA
J: TRBJ2-7

CDR3: CASAIQGRTDTQYF
DNA: TGTGCCAGCGCCATACAGGGACGCACAGATACGCAGTATTTT
D: NA
V: TRBV6-5
size: NA
J: TRBJ2-3

CDR3: CASSLDRGSGNTIYF
DNA: TGTGCCAGCAGTCTCGACAGAGGCTCTGGAAACACCATATATTTT
D: NA
V: TRBV13
size: NA
J: TRBJ1-3

CDR3: CASRTGRRSYNEQFF
DNA: TGTGCCAGTAGAACGGGCCGTAGGTCCTACAATGAGCAGTTCTTC
D: NA
V: TRBV19
size: NA
J: TRBJ2-1

CDR3: CASSPRGAPYEQYF
DNA: TGTGCCAGCAGCCCCCGGGGGGCCCCTTACGAGCAGTACTTC
D: NA
V: TRBV7-2
size: NA
J: TRBJ2-7

CDR3: CASTAGGTEAFF
DNA: TGTGCCAGCACTGCAGGCGGCACTGAAGCTTTCTTT
D: NA
V: TRBV6-1
size: NA
J: TRBJ1-1

CDR3: CASRPTFDRDIHEQYF
DNA: TGTGCCAGCAGGCCAACCTTCGACAGGGACATCCACGAGCAGTACTTC
D: TRBD1
V: TRBV7-6
size: NA
J: TRBJ2-7